One sample yielded the 14 T cell receptor beta chains listed below, sequenced in a study of blood T cell repertoires in COVID-19. Data came from immunoSEQ multiplex PCR; TCRdb stores just in-frame clones and leaves some out. The profile covers 250,000 to 300,000 clones, with 65% to 90% appearing a single time and roughly a sixth taken by the ten largest. The specimen was PBMCs or T cells enriched from blood (not recorded which). These receptors all come from a man aged 18 to 29 who had recovered from COVID-19.

The chain combines TRBV15 with TRBJ1-5; D might be TRBD1 (5 bases). This CDR3 has 12 amino acids. V was trimmed by 5 bases and J by 6 bases, leaving 8 bases between them. The germline CDR1 and CDR2 sequences are LNHNV and YYDKDF (reference sequence). CDR3 protein: CATSSQGQPQHF. CDR3 coding DNA: TGTGCCACCAGCTCCCAGGGTCAGCCCCAGCATTTT.

The chain uses TRBV7-9 and TRBJ2-3, with TRBD1 matching 9 bases. This CDR3 comprises 15 residues. Germline CDR1 is SEHNR and CDR2 is FQNEAQ (reference sequence). The J segment lost 6 bases and the V segment lost 5 bases, leaving 9 bases of the junction unmatched. The CDR3 loop reads CASSERTGDLDTQYF. CDR3 DNA sequence: TGTGCCAGCAGCGAGCGGACAGGGGATCTCGATACGCAGTATTTT.

This chain uses TRBV7-9 with TRBJ1-4; TRBD1 aligns across 8 bases. V shed 4 bases and J 0 bases; nucleotides not matched to a gene: 7. Looked up from germline, CDR1 is SEHNR and CDR2 is FQNEAQ (reference sequence). The CDR3 loop spans 17 amino acids. The CDR3 DNA sequence: TGTGCCAGCAGCTCGGACAGGGTCGGAGCAACTAATGAAAAACTGTTTTTT. It translates to CASSSDRVGATNEKLFF.

The chain employs TRBV19 and TRBJ2-1, with 9 bases fitting TRBD2. Trimming took 5 bases from V and 4 from J; bases not matched to a gene: 6. Germline CDR1 reads LNHDA; CDR2 reads SQIVND (reference sequence). This CDR3 is built from 15 residues. CDR3 DNA sequence: TGTGCCAGTAGTGTAGCTAGCGGGATTTACAATGAGCAGTTCTTC. It yields the protein CASSVASGIYNEQFF. Full variable domain (outside the CDR3, taken from reference TRBV19 and TRBJ2-1): DGGITQSPKYLFRKEGQNVTLSCEQNLNHDAMYWYRQDPGQGLRLIYYSQIVNDFQKGDIAEGYSVSREKKESFPLTVTSAQKNPTAFYLCASSVASGIYNEQFFGPGTRLTVL.

This clone is a singleton in its sample. The chain uses TRBV2 and TRBJ1-6; TRBD1 aligns across 7 bases. Trimming removed 1 base from V and 5 bases from J; junction bases left unmatched: 2. The germline V gene has CDR1 SNHLY and CDR2 FYNNEI. CDR3 length equals 15 residues. For the CDR3, the DNA is TGTGCCAGCAGTGAAGGACAGGGAGATAATTCACCCCTCCACTTT. This codes for CASSEGQGDNSPLHF. Based on the CDR3 plus reference TRBV2 and TRBJ1-6, the full variable domain is EPEVTQTPSHQVTQMGQEVILRCVPISNHLYFYWYRQILGQKVEFLVSFYNNEISEKSEIFDDQFSVERPDGSNFTLKIRSTKLEDSAMYFCASSEGQGDNSPLHFGNGTRLTVT.

The chain recombines TRBV25-1 with TRBJ2-7; 9 bases map to TRBD1. The junction had 6 bases not matched to a gene; V was cut back by 6 bases and J by 3 bases. This CDR3 contains 14 residues. Germline V gene data show CDR1 as MGHDK and CDR2 as SYGVNS. CDR3 DNA: TGTGCCAGCAGCCAGGGACAGGGACTCTACGAGCAGTACTTC. Translating gives CASSQGQGLYEQYF.

This CDR3 is CATSDGRGQVYNEQFF. In DNA, the CDR3 is TGTGCCACCAGTGATGGCAGGGGGCAGGTATACAATGAGCAGTTCTTC. This sequence joins TRBV24-1 and TRBJ2-1, with 8 bases matching TRBD1. This CDR3 contains 16 residues. Germline CDR1 is KGHDR and CDR2 is SFDVKD. V lost 3 bases to trimming and J lost 4 bases; unmatched junction nucleotides: 7.

The CDR3 DNA sequence: TGTGCCAGCAGCCCCCGCGGGGGAAGCTACGAGCAGTACTTC. It translates to CASSPRGGSYEQYF. The rearrangement links TRBV7-2 to TRBJ2-7; TRBD2 matches 7 bases. The CDR3 extends over 14 amino acids. The germline CDR1 and CDR2 sequences are SGHTA and FQGNSA. The V segment lost 5 bases and the J segment 3 bases; nucleotides outside the gene matches: 7. The full variable domain, in which reference TRBV7-2 and TRBJ2-7 provide the parts outside the CDR3, is GAGVSQSPSNKVTEKGKDVELRCDPISGHTALYWYRQSLGQGLEFLIYFQGNSAPDKSGLPSDRFSAERTGGSVSTLTIQRTQQEDSAVYLCASSPRGGSYEQYFGPGTRLTVT.

CDR3 protein: CASSTSLGGSYNEQFF. The CDR3 DNA is TGTGCCAGCAGCACCTCACTAGGGGGATCCTACAATGAGCAGTTCTTC. V gene TRBV7-2 combines with J gene TRBJ2-1, with D perhaps matching TRBD1 (6 bases). The germline V gene has CDR1 SGHTA and CDR2 FQGNSA. This CDR3 contains 16 residues. Between the trimmed V and J ends, which lost 5 bases and 1 base, there was a span of 15 bases.

This chain joins TRBV7-6 and TRBJ1-1; D is uncertain. V gave up 10 bases and J gave up 0 bases, with 9 bases separating them. The CDR3 has 12 residues. Per germline, CDR1 SGHVS and CDR2 FNYEAQ. This CDR3 is CATGLMNTEAFF. As DNA, the CDR3 is TGTGCCACAGGACTCATGAACACTGAAGCTTTCTTT.

The chain links TRBV20-1 to TRBJ2-3; TRBD1 matches 9 bases. Germline lookup yields CDR1 DFQATT and CDR2 SNEGSKA (reference sequence). V was pared by 6 bases and J by 1 base, with 17 bases of the junction left unmatched. This CDR3 region has 18 residues. The CDR3 coding sequence is TGCAGTGCAAGTGATCGGGACAGGGTCGTTCTAGGCACAGATACGCAGTATTTT. Its translation is CSASDRDRVVLGTDTQYF.

V and J are TRBV9 and TRBJ1-3; 8 bases align to TRBD1. V lost 4 bases, J lost 8 bases, and 8 bases stayed unmatched. Germline V CDR1 and CDR2: SGDLS, YYNGEE. This CDR3 is 14 amino acids long. CDR3 sequence: CASSPRQGRDTIYF. The DNA for the CDR3 is TGTGCCAGCAGCCCAAGACAGGGGAGAGACACCATATATTTT.

The CDR3 protein is CASSPPFAGGTYNEQFF. CDR3 coding DNA: TGCGCCAGCAGTCCTCCTTTTGCGGGGGGGACCTACAATGAGCAGTTCTTC. The rearrangement joins TRBV5-1 to TRBJ2-1; 9 positions match TRBD2. Germline CDR1 is SGHRS and CDR2 is YFSETQ. CDR3 length: 17 amino acids. V shed 5 bases, J shed 2 bases, and the junction held 11 bases outside the gene matches.

This clone came up a few times. The chain is built from TRBV28 and TRBJ2-7, with D perhaps TRBD1 (6 bases). This CDR3 is 14 amino acids long. Germline CDR1 and CDR2: MDHEN and SYDVKM. Trimming took 8 bases from V and 1 from J, leaving 15 bases between them. The CDR3, as DNA: TGTGCCAGCGACGAGGGGCAGGGGTCCTACGAGCAGTACTTC. Amino acid sequence: CASDEGQGSYEQYF.